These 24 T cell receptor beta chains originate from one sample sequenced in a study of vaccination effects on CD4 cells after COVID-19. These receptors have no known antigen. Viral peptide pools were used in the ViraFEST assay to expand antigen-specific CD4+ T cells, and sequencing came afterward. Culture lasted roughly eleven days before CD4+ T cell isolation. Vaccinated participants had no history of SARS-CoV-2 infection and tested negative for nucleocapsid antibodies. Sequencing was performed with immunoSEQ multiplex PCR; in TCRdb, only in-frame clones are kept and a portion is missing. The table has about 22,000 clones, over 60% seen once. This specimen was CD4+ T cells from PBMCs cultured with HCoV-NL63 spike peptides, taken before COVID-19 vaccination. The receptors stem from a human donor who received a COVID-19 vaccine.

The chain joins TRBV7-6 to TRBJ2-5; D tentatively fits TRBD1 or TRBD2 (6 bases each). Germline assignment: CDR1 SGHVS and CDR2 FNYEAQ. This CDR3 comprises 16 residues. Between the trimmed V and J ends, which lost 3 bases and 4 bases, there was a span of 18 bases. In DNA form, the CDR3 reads TGTGCCAGCAGCTTGTCATCGGGGGCCCCCCCAGAGACCCAGTACTTC. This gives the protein CASSLSSGAPPETQYF.

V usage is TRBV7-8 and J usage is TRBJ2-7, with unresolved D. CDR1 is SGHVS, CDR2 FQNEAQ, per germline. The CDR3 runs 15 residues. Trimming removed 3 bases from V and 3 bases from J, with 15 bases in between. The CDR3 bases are TGTGCCAGCAGCTTGTTCACGGACGTTAACTACGAGCAGTACTTC. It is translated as CASSLFTDVNYEQYF.

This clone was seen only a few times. The CDR3 DNA reads as TGTGCCAGCAGCCCCGGTGGGACTTCCTCCGTGTCCAAAAACATTCAGTACTTC. It specifies CASSPGGTSSVSKNIQYF. This chain joins TRBV11-2 and TRBJ2-4; D may be TRBD2 (6 bases). This CDR3 comprises 18 residues. V was cut by 5 bases and J by 2 bases, with 22 bases left in between. Per germline, CDR1 SGHAT and CDR2 FQNNGV.

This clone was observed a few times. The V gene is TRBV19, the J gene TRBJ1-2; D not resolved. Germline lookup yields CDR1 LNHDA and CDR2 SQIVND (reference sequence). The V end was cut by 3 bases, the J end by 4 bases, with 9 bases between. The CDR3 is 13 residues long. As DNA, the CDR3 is TGTGCCAGTAGTATTACCCCGGTCTATGGCTACACCTTC. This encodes CASSITPVYGYTF.

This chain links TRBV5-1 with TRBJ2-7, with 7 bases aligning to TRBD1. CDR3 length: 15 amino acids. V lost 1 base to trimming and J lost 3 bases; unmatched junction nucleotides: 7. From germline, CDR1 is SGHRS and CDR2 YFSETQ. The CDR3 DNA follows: TGCGCCAGCAGCTTGTCTCAGGGGGTACTCTACGAGCAGTACTTC. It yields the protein CASSLSQGVLYEQYF.

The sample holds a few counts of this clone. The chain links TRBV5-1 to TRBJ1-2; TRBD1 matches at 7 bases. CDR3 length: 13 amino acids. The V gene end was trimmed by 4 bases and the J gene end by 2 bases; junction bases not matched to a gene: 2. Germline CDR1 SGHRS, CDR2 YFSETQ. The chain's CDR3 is CASSPGGNYGYTF. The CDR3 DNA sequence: TGCGCCAGCAGCCCAGGGGGAAACTATGGCTACACCTTC.

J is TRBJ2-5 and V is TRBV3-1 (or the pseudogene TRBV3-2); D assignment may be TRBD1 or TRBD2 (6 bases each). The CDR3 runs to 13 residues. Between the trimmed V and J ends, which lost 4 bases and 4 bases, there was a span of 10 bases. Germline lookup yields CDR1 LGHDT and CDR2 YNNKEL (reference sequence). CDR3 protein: CASSLQGGETQYF. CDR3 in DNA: TGTGCCAGCAGCCTACAGGGAGGAGAGACCCAGTACTTC.

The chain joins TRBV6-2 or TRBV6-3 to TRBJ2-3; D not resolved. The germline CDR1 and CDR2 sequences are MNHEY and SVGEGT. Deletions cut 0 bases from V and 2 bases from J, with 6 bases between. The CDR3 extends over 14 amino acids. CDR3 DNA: TGTGCCAGCAGTTACTCTCAGCCCACAGATACGCAGTATTTT. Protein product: CASSYSQPTDTQYF.

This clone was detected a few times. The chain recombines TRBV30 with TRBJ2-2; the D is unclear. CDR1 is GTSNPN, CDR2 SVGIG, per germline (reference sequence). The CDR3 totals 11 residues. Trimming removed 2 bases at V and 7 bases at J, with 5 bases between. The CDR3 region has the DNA TGTGCCTGGAGTTTTAACGGGGAGCTGTTTTTT. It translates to CAWSFNGELFF.

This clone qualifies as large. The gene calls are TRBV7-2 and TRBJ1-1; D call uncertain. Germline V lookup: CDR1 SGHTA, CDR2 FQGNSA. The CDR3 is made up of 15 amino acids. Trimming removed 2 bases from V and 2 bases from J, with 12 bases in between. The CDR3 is CASSLKDSFNTEAFF. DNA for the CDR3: TGTGCCAGCAGCTTAAAGGATAGCTTCAACACTGAAGCTTTCTTT.

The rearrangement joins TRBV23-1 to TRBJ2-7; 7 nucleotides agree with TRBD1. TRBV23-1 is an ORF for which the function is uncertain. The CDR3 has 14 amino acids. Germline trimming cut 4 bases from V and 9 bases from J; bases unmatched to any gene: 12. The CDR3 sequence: CASSRSQDRAGQYF. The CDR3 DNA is TGCGCCAGCAGTCGCTCCCAAGACAGGGCGGGGCAGTACTTC.

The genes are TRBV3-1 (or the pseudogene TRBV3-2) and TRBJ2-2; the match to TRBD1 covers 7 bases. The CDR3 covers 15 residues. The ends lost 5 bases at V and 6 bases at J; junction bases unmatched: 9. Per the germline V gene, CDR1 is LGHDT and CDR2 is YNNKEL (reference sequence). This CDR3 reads CASSFGDRVPGELFF. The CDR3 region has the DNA TGTGCCAGCAGCTTCGGAGACAGGGTCCCCGGGGAGCTGTTTTTT.

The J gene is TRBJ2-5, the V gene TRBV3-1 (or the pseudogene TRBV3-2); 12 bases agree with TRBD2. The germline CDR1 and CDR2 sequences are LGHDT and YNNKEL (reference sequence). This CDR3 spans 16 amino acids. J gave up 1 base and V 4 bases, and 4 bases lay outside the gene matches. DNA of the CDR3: TGTGCCAGCAGCCGGGGGGGACTAGCGGGCCAAGAGACCCAGTACTTC. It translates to CASSRGGLAGQETQYF.

The CDR3 nucleotides read TGTGCCAGCAGCTCAGGCGGCGGGGGGGCTTTAAACACAGATACGCAGTATTTT. It translates to CASSSGGGGALNTDTQYF. The chain recombines TRBV5-4 with TRBJ2-3; TRBD2 matches at 9 bases. V shed 3 bases, J shed 2 bases, and the junction held 13 bases outside the gene matches. This CDR3 has 18 amino acids. Germline assignment: CDR1 SGHNT and CDR2 YYREEE (reference sequence).

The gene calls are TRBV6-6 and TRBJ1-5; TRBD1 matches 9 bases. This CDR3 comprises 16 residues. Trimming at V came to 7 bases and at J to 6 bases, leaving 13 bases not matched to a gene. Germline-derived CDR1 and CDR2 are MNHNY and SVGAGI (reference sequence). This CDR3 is CASTTSDRGRGQPQHF. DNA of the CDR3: TGTGCCAGCACGACCTCGGACAGGGGTCGAGGTCAGCCCCAGCATTTT.

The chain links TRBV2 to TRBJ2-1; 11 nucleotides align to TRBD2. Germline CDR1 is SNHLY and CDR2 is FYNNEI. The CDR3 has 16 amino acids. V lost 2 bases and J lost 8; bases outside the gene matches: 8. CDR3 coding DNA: TGTGCCAGCAGTGAAAGGGCTAGCGGGAGGAGGTATGAGCAGTTCTTC. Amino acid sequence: CASSERASGRRYEQFF.

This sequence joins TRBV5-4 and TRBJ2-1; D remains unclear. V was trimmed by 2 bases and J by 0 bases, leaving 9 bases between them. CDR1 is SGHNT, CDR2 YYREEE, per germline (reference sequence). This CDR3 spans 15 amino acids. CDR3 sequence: CASSLGRSSYNEQFF. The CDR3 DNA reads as TGTGCCAGCAGCTTAGGACGTAGCTCCTACAATGAGCAGTTCTTC.

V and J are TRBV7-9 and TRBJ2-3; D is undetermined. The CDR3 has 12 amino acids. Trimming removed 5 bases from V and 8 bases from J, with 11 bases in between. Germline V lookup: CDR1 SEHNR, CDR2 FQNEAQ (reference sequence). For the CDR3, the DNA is TGTGCCAGCAGCCCAGAAAAGGGTACGCAGTATTTT. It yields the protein CASSPEKGTQYF.

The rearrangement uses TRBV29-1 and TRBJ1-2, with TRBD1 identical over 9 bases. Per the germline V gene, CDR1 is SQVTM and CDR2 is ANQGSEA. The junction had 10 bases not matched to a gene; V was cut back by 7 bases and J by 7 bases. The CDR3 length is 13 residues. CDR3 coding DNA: TGCAGCGCTTGGGTGGGGACAGGGAGTGGCTACACCTTC. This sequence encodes CSAWVGTGSGYTF.

CDR3 amino acids: CSASSRGGTSGRYNEQFF. The CDR3 coding sequence is TGCAGTGCTAGTAGTAGGGGGGGGACTAGCGGGAGGTACAATGAGCAGTTCTTC. V is TRBV20-1 and J is TRBJ2-1, with TRBD2 matching 15 bases. V was pared by 3 bases and J by 4 bases, with 10 bases of the junction left unmatched. This CDR3 contains 18 residues. Germline CDR1 reads DFQATT; CDR2 reads SNEGSKA (reference sequence).

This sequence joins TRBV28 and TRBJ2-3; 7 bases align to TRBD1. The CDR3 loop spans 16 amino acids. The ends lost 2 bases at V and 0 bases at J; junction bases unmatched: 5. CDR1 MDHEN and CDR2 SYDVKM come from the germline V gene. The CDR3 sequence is CASSLPGTASTDTQYF. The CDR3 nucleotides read TGTGCCAGCAGTTTACCCGGGACAGCGAGCACAGATACGCAGTATTTT.

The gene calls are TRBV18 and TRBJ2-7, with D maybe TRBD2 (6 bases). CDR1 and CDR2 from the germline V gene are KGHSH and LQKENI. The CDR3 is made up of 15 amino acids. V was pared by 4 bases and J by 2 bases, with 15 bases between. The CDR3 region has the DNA TGTGCCAGCTCACGGGAGGCAGGACGTACCTACGAGCAGTACTTC. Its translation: CASSREAGRTYEQYF. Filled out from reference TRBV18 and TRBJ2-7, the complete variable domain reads NAGVMQNPRHLVRRRGQEARLRCSPMKGHSHVYWYRQLPEEGLKFMVYLQKENIIDESGMPKERFSAEFPKEGPSILRIQQVVRGDSAAYFCASSREAGRTYEQYFGPGTRLTVT.

The DNA of the CDR3 is TGTGCCAGCAGCTTAAATTCCCGGGGGGCCTATGGCTACACCTTC. Its protein is CASSLNSRGAYGYTF. This sequence joins TRBV7-9 and TRBJ1-2, with D possibly TRBD1 on 6 matching bases. Germline values: CDR1 SEHNR, CDR2 FQNEAQ (reference sequence). The germline V and J ends were trimmed by 2 bases and 4 bases, with 14 bases remaining between them. The CDR3 has 15 residues. The variable domain in full, with the rest retrieved from reference TRBV7-9 and TRBJ1-2, is DTGVSQNPRHKITKRGQNVTFRCDPISEHNRLYWYRQTLGQGPEFLTYFQNEAQLEKSRLLSDRFSAERPKGSFSTLEIQRTEQGDSAMYLCASSLNSRGAYGYTFGSGTRLTVV.

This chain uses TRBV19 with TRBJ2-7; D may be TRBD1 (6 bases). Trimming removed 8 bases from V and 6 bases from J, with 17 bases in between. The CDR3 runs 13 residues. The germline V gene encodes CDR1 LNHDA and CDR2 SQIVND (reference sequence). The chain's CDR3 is CASSRGQLGEQYF. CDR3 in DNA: TGTGCCAGTTCCAGGGGCCAGCTTGGCGAGCAGTACTTC.